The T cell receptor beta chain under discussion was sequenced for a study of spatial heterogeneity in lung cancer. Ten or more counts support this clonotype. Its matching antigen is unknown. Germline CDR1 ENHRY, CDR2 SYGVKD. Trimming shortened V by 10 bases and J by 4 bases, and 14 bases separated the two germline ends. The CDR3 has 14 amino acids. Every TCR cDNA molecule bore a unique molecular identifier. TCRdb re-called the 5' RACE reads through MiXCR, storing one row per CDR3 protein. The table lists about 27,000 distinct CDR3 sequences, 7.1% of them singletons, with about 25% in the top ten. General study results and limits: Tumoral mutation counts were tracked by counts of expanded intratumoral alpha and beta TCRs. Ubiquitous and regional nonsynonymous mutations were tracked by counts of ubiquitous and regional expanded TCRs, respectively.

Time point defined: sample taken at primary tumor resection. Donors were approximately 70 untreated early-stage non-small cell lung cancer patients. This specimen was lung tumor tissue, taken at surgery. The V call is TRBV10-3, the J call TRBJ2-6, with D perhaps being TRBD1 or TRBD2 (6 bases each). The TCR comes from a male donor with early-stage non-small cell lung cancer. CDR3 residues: CATSGGPGANVLTF. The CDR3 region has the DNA TGTGCCACCTCCGGGGGCCCCGGGGCCAACGTCCTGACTTTC.